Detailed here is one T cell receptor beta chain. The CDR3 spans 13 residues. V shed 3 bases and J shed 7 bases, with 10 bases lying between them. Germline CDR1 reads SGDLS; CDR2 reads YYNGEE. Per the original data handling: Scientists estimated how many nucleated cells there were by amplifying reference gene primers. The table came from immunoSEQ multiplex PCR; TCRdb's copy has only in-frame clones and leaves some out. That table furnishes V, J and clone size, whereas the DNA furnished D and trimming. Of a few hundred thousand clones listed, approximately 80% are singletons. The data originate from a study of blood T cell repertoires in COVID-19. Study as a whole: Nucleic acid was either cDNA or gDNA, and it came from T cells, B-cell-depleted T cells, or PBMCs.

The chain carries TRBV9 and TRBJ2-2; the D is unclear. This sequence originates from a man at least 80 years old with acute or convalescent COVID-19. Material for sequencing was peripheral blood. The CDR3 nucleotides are TGTGCCAGCAGCGGTACAGTACTCGGGGAGCTGTTTTTT. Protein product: CASSGTVLGELFF.